The clone carrying this T cell receptor beta chain has just a few counts. Its antigen is currently unknown. The sample comes from a study of human T cells and chemical hapten exposure. Overall study findings and caveats: Donors were affected by alopecia, so their immune reaction might vary from that of healthy individuals. With DPC sensitization, TCRs exceeding 1 in 1000 frequency showed no change. A positive correlation with patch test score was shown by PT1 expanded TCR counts.

As originally analysed: Per-sample TCR counts ranged from about 20,000 to 690,600, median about 100,000. One entry per CDR3 protein, called by TCRdb with MiXCR from the RACE reads. The authors' filters were not applied to this entry. The sample holds around 330,000 distinct CDR3 sequences, around 5.5% seen once. After removal of 2 bases from V and 9 bases from J, the junction contained 17 bases not matched to a gene. The CDR3 has 17 residues. Germline loops: CDR1 SGHDT, CDR2 YYEEEE. Time point defined: pre-sensitization, week 0. Documented treatment: therapeutic diphenylcyclopropenone sensitization with weekly scalp DPC.

The source of this sequence is a woman in her late teens or twenties with alopecia areata. Some clones in this sample may be carry-over from other donors' samples. V gene TRBV5-6 combines with J gene TRBJ2-4; TRBD2 matches at 7 bases. This material consisted of whole blood, taken in connection with sensitization to the hapten diphenylcyclopropenone (DPC). DNA for the CDR3: TGTGCCAGCAGCTTACCCAATTCGCGGGGGATGTATAGCATTCAGTACTTC. It codes for CASSLPNSRGMYSIQYF.